This T cell receptor (beta chain) emerged from a study of technical replicates of blood from a handful of donors. There are 13 residues in the CDR3. The V and J ends lost 4 bases and 5 bases respectively, with 12 bases between them. Looked up from germline, CDR1 is LGHNA and CDR2 is YNFKEQ. Profiling relied on immunoSEQ multiplex PCR, and the TCRdb table lists in-frame clones only, not all of them. Of about 80,000 clones in the sample, 98% were seen once. In this sample, this clone turned up once. The V and J genes are TRBV4-2 and TRBJ2-7; no reliable D call. The receptor was derived from a human donor in good health. The sample was T cells isolated from PBMCs. The CDR3, as DNA: TGTGCCAGCAGCCTACCATCGAGCCACGAGCAGTACTTC. Residues: CASSLPSSHEQYF.